This TCR beta chain comes out of a study of cytomegalovirus exposure and HLA in healthy donors (TCRdb year 2017). About the study as a whole: According to an earlier analysis of 550 to 700 of the donors, some 180 million T cells yielded some 120 million unique TCR beta sequences and approximately 300 Gb of sequence data. The genetic ancestry cluster associated with self-reported Caucasian donors included roughly 84% of the 398 genotyped donors. In an earlier analysis of a few hundred of the donors, high-throughput TCR beta sequencing was used to judge whether each TCR beta V gene segment behaved as functional or pseudogenic. To study patterns of TCR occurrence, a later analysis re-analyzed previously published TCR beta repertoires from under 750 donors and added high-resolution HLA genotyping. The study was designed to test whether signatures of past pathogen exposure could be identified by cataloging public T cell receptors. The T cell repertoires of 666 subjects were profiled by immunosequencing and related to cytomegalovirus serostatus. The later analysis used no new phenotypic data to find candidate immune exposures, relying instead on TCR beta sequences and their occurrence across donors. Class I and class II HLA loci were covered by the typing at four-digit resolution. To predict cytomegalovirus infection status, the study combined high-throughput TCR immunosequencing, statistical association of individual TCRs with disease status, and machine learning. Along with the roughly 610-subject first cohort, a separate validation cohort of over 90 different subjects was used. Among roughly 400 genotyped donors of the cohort, an average of approximately 240,000 unique TCR beta nucleotide sequences was sequenced per donor, of which 15% to 20% were non-productive. A later genetic analysis took genome-wide SNP genotypes for about 55% of the 666 donors and used that subset as a discovery cohort. Because of strong linkage in the cohort, roughly 5 DR-DQ haplotypes were treated as single units for association and clustering. The number of donors typed differed by locus, with roughly 629-640 for A, B, C, DRB1 and DQB1, about 500 for DQA1, 600 to 610 for DPA1, and some 440 for DPB1. Donor age, sex, ethnicity and CMV serostatus were collected together with the repertoire data. Every repertoire in the discovery cohort had been generated on one and the same sequencing platform. Roughly 300 gigabases of sequencing data and tens of millions of unique TCR sequences were included in an early release covering several hundred HLA-typed donors. Broader findings and caveats from the paper: According to a later analysis, TCR association rates differed among HLA loci, with DRB1 alleles showing the most associated TCRs and HLA-C alleles showing the fewest. The study gave a list of 150 to 200 TCR beta chains associated with cytomegalovirus. Around 16 rarely observed V segments, including chromosome 9 orphons, were excluded from the earlier analysis of just under 600 of the donors because counts were too low. CMV serostatus was the only immune exposure information available for the cohort. Roughly uniform sequencing depth across donors was assumed in presence/absence analyses, although this assumption may not hold. In an earlier analysis of about 540 of the donors, most TCR beta V segments were observed in productive rearrangements about 90% or about 30% of the time, broadly matching IMGT annotations. The cohort was sequenced for TCR beta chains only, and without alpha or paired-chain data the features that could be detected were limited. A further reported finding was that TCR beta sequences accurately predicted the HLA-A and HLA-B alleles for most subjects in the first cohort. A later genetic analysis reported fewer N-insertions in productive TCRs among donors in an Asian-associated ancestry cluster than the approximately 700-donor mean. V-gene and J-gene trimming of TCR beta chains was associated with a missense DCLRE1C variant in a later genetic analysis, and the association was replicated in an independent cohort. In a later analysis, most CMV-associated TCR beta chains were found to appear HLA-restricted, with HLA associations seemingly driven largely by CMV exposure. When HLA alleles, especially DR and DQ, strongly co-occurred, attributing TCR associations to individual alleles was difficult. In a later analysis, more than 15,000 TCR beta sequences were associated with specific HLA alleles at a false discovery rate of 0.05. In vitro tests confirmed that a few of the cytomegalovirus-associated TCR beta chains recognize cytomegalovirus antigens. Correlated functional status among segregating V segments might reflect linkage disequilibrium, but an unknown experimental factor could not be ruled out. Several of the top co-occurrence clusters appeared to be linked to parvovirus B19, influenza, CMV and Epstein-Barr virus, according to a later analysis. A cluster of highly shared sequence variants was judged likely to be a technical artifact of the sequencing pipeline. The classifier was reported to diagnose cytomegalovirus status with high specificity and sensitivity in both the original and validation cohorts. In a later analysis, HLA-associated TCR beta chains showed more clonal expansion and lower generation probabilities than non-associated chains that were equally common. According to the authors, the approach could potentially be generalized to other disease states and immunological phenotypes. Because HLA typing was missing for some donors at each locus, association tests included only the typed subset. While some public TCRs were present in many individuals, most TCR sequences turned up only very rarely across donors.

A word on this clone: Its target antigen remains unknown. Per-base quality was not reported, and no clone a single base away is much larger than it.

The library relied on the immunoSEQ multiplex PCR assay. For the multiplex PCR, a mixture combining 60 forward primers for TCR Vbeta segments and 13 reverse primers for TCR Jbeta segments was used. The CDR3 region of rearranged TCR beta genes was amplified from genomic DNA by a multiplex PCR assay. The Illumina HiSeq System was used to sequence the amplified TCR beta libraries as 87-base-pair reads. The published analysis was carried out like this. A later analysis tallied roughly 80 million unique TCR beta chains across the 666 repertoires, and approximately 9.9 million of those chains were shared by two or more donors. Raw reads were error-corrected and collapsed into unique sequences with a nearest-neighbor algorithm that merged closely related sequences to remove PCR and sequencing errors. Alignment of CDR3 sequences to IMGT reference sequences was used to assign V, D and J gene segments. For a sequence to be retained, at least a six-nucleotide match to both a V gene segment and a J gene segment was required. A rearrangement counted as productive if the CDR3 had no stop codons and remained in frame with V and J, and every other rearrangement counted as non-productive. Following IMGT convention, CDR3 was defined as the stretch from the second conserved V-encoded cysteine up to the conserved J-encoded phenylalanine. The earlier analysis of some 550 of the donors excluded any sequence lacking an unambiguous match to a single V gene segment. An earlier analysis of several hundred of the donors called V segments functional above 56.7% productive rearrangements and segregating when the between-donor standard deviation exceeded 5%. A statistical classification framework was built to diagnose cytomegalovirus status from the catalog of TCR beta chain sequences. In a later analysis, V and J genes were assigned by comparing TCR nucleotide sequences against IMGT/GENE-DB human TR gene sequences. In a later analysis, CDR3 sequences and most-parsimonious VDJ recombination scenarios were assigned using the TCRdist pipeline. In a later analysis, each TCR beta chain was defined by its CDR3 amino acid sequence together with its V-gene family, and reads lacking a unique V-gene family were excluded. A later analysis removed 500 to 600 highly shared, low-generation-probability nucleotide sequences to deal with suspected cross-contamination and a sequencing artifact. In a later analysis, a clonal expansion index was calculated for each public chain from normalized within-repertoire ranks of inferred template counts. In a later analysis, generation probabilities were computed with a VDJ recombination model fitted to out-of-frame rearrangements, and the resulting probabilities were checked against IGoR. A later analysis scored TCR-TCR, TCR-HLA and TCR-CMV co-occurrence with hypergeometric tests, applying a repertoire-size bias correction to TCR pairs. To estimate false discovery rates, a later analysis permuted the HLA or CMV assignments 20 times. In a later analysis, co-occurring TCRs were grouped with DBSCAN, and TCRdist sequence similarity was added when clustering was performed within HLA-allele-positive subsets. Co-occurrence clustering excluded repertoires with fewer than 30,000 or more than 120,000 public chains, plus five with anomalous nucleotide sharing. Drawn from immuneACCESS, this table holds only the in-frame rearrangements with V and J called that TCRdb kept. Clones are partly lost; checked studies trace under half to an unresolved V gene and leave the rest unexplained. The D gene and trimming were derived from the DNA, and the V and J assignments and clone size from that table. The sample has about 120,000 clones on record, 83% of them singletons. About 3.5% of the sample rests with the top ten.

The cohort consisted of some 670 healthy bone marrow donors. Cohort members were all nominally healthy when sampled, although unrecorded immune exposures were likely present. The donor tested CMV seropositive, placing the donor among the 250 to 350 seropositive members of the cohort. A peripheral blood sample was provided by each donor, and peripheral blood mononuclear cells were used for TCR beta sequencing. Genomic DNA extraction from the blood cell samples was performed with the Qiagen DNeasy Blood Extraction Kit. The sequenced material came from PBMCs. This clonotype was obtained from a middle-aged woman in good health and CMV-seropositive.

In nucleotide form, the sequence is TGTGCCAGCAGCATAAGGACTAGCGGGGGGACAGATACGCAGTATTTT. This sequence encodes CASSIRTSGGTDTQYF. The rearrangement combines TRBV11-3 with TRBJ2-3, and TRBD2 aligns with 14 junction nucleotides. The V end gives up 5 bases and the J end 3 bases, leaving 4 bases in the junction not matched to a gene. The germline V gene specifies SGHNT as CDR1 and YENEEA as CDR2. There are 16 amino acids in the CDR3, from cysteine to phenylalanine inclusive. CDR3 DNA is the only sequence kept; it has 48 bases, read in frame from the first base.